These 9 T cell receptor beta chains were all obtained from the same sample, sequenced in a study of OX40 agonist ivuxolimab in advanced cancers. Method: immunoSEQ multiplex PCR; TCRdb's copy keeps in-frame clones and lacks some. The sample shows more than 45,000 clones, approximately 85% of them seen only once. The source was CD4+ or CD8+ T cells sorted from blood, collected in a trial of the OX40 agonist ivuxolimab. All receptors derive from an adult with an advanced solid tumor such as melanoma, head and neck, liver or kidney cancer.

The gene calls are TRBV5-4 and TRBJ2-5, with D possibly TRBD1 on 6 matching bases. The CDR3 extends over 13 amino acids. Germline values: CDR1 SGHNT, CDR2 YYREEE (reference sequence). V lost 4 bases to trimming and J lost 5 bases, with 12 bases between them. The CDR3 reads CASSGQGRETQYF. The CDR3, as DNA: TGTGCCAGCAGCGGGCAGGGGCGGGAGACCCAGTACTTC.

The chain uses TRBV30 and TRBJ2-4; D gene unclear. CDR1 is GTSNPN, CDR2 SVGIG, per germline (reference sequence). Trimming stripped 4 bases from V and 0 bases from J, with 10 bases between. The CDR3 is 14 amino acids. This chain's CDR3 is CAWNKPKAKNIQYF. The CDR3 nucleotides read TGTGCCTGGAATAAACCGAAAGCCAAAAACATTCAGTACTTC.

The chain couples TRBV5-1 to TRBJ2-7; 7 positions agree with TRBD1. The CDR3 is made up of 13 amino acids. Germline V gives CDR1 SGHRS, CDR2 YFSETQ. V dropped 4 bases and J dropped 5; count of bases not matched to a gene: 6. CDR3 region: CASSLDREHEQYF. The CDR3 region has the DNA TGCGCCAGCAGCCTCGACAGGGAACACGAGCAGTACTTC.

The CDR3 DNA is TGTGCCAGCAGAAACGCGGGCACTGAAGCTTTCTTT. Its translation is CASRNAGTEAFF. This chain joins TRBV28 and TRBJ1-1; no clear D gene. V lost 6 bases and J 4 bases, leaving 9 bases between the germline ends. Per germline, CDR1 MDHEN and CDR2 SYDVKM. This CDR3 has 12 amino acids.

The chain carries TRBV18 and TRBJ2-5; D may be TRBD1 or TRBD2 (5 bases each). TRBJ2-7 matches the DNA end more closely, so the J call is doubtful. The V gene's germline CDR1 is KGHSH and CDR2 LQKENI. This CDR3 has 15 amino acids. CDR3 in DNA: TGTGCCAGCTCACCATTTGAGGGGAACTCCTACGAGCAGTACTTC. Amino acid sequence: CASSPFEGNSYEQYF.

The chain has TRBV6-5 and TRBJ1-4; 7 positions match TRBD1. The CDR3 spans 14 residues. Germline CDR1 reads MNHEY; CDR2 reads SVGAGI. J gave up 8 bases and V 7 bases, and 10 bases lay outside the gene matches. This CDR3 is CASKRGPVGEKLFF. The CDR3, as DNA: TGTGCCAGCAAAAGGGGGCCAGTTGGGGAAAAACTGTTTTTT.

This clone was counted once. The chain joins TRBV5-4 to TRBJ2-7; the match to TRBD1 covers 10 bases. V gave up 3 bases and J gave up 5 bases; unmatched junction bases: 17. Germline CDR1 and CDR2: SGHNT and YYREEE (reference sequence). The CDR3 is 18 amino acids. The CDR3 nucleotides are TGTGCCAGCAGCTCCGACGCACCTAGACAGGGGGCTGGGGACGAGCAGTACTTC. Translation: CASSSDAPRQGAGDEQYF.

This chain joins TRBV6-5 and TRBJ2-5, with 10 bases matching TRBD1. Germline values: CDR1 MNHEY, CDR2 SVGAGI. The CDR3 is 13 amino acids. J was trimmed by 6 bases and V by 7 bases; bases with no gene match: 5. DNA of the CDR3: TGTGCCAGCACCGACAGGGGGCGGAAGACCCAGTACTTC. Its translation: CASTDRGRKTQYF.

The V and J genes are TRBV10-3 and TRBJ2-3; D remains ambiguous. Germline-derived CDR1 and CDR2 are ENHRY and SYGVKD. This CDR3 is built from 14 residues. Trimming took off 4 bases at V and 0 bases at J, with 8 bases between the two ends. The CDR3 DNA follows: TGTGCCATCAGTGGACTGGGTAGCACAGATACGCAGTATTTT. It encodes CAISGLGSTDTQYF.